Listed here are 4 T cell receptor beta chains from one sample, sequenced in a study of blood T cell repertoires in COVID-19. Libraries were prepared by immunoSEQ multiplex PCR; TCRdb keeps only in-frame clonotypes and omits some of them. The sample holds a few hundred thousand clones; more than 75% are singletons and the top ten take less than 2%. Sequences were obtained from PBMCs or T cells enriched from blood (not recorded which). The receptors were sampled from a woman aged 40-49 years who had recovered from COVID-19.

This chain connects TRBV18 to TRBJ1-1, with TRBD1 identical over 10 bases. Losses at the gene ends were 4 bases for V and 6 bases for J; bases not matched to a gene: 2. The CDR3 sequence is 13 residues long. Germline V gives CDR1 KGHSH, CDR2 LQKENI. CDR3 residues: CASSRDRGAEAFF. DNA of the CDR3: TGTGCCAGCTCACGGGACAGGGGCGCTGAAGCTTTCTTT.

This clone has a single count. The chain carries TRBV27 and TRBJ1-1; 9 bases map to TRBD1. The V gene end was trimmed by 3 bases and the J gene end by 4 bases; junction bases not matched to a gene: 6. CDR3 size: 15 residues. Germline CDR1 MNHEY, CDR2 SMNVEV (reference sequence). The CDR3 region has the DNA TGTGCCAGCAGTTTTGGGACAGGGTTTGGCACTGAAGCTTTCTTT. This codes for CASSFGTGFGTEAFF.

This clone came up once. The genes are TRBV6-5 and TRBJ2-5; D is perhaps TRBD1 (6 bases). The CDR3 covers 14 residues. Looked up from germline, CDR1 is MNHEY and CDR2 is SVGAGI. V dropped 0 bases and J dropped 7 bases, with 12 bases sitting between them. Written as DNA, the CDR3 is TGTGCCAGCAGTTACTCGCCTAGCAGGGGGACCCAGTACTTC. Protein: CASSYSPSRGTQYF.

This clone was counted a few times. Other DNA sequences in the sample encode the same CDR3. DNA of the CDR3: TGTGCCAGCAGTTTACAGGGCGGCCAGCCCCAGCATTTT. This translates into CASSLQGGQPQHF. V usage is TRBV27 and J usage is TRBJ1-5; D is possibly TRBD1 (5 bases). There are 13 residues in the CDR3. V shed 2 bases and J shed 7 bases, with 9 bases lying between them. CDR1 and CDR2 (germline): MNHEY, SMNVEV (reference sequence).